The 18 T cell receptor beta chains below all came from one sample that was sequenced in a study of blood T cell dynamics during melanoma immunotherapy. As for time point: week 3, after first cycle of checkpoint inhibitor. TCRdb's copy holds only in-frame clones and misses some; the assay was immunoSEQ multiplex PCR. Of 11,000 or so clones in the sample, 70% to 90% were seen once. The material was blood, obtained from a patient treated with checkpoint blockade. The source is a human donor with melanoma.

V and J are TRBV5-1 and TRBJ1-1, with D unclear. CDR1 is SGHRS and CDR2 is YFSETQ in the germline V gene. This CDR3 is built from 13 residues. The ends were cut back, 4 bases at V and 4 bases at J, with 11 bases in the middle. The DNA of the CDR3 is TGCGCCAGCAGCGAGGTTCCCGGCACTGAAGCTTTCTTT. Translated, it gives CASSEVPGTEAFF.

This clone was recorded only once. As the CDR3 is not closed by the conserved phenylalanine or tryptophan, this likely results from a read error. Because the CDR3's place on the DNA is in doubt, the DNA is left out and the CDR3 is given as listed by TCRdb. The CDR3: CASSIGRSSWVC. This rearrangement joins TRBV19 to TRBJ1-1. The germline gives CDR1 LNHDA, CDR2 SQIVND (reference sequence). 12 amino acids form the CDR3, both terminal residues included.

CDR3 sequence (DNA): TGTGCCAGTAGCCCCGGGGAGGCTCGGCAGCCCCAGCATTTT. This sequence encodes CASSPGEARQPQHF. The chain couples TRBV19 to TRBJ1-5, with D hard to call. The CDR3 is made up of 14 amino acids. The V gene lost 6 bases and the J gene lost 7 bases, with 16 bases spanning the gap. The germline gives CDR1 LNHDA, CDR2 SQIVND (reference sequence).

The chain uses TRBV28 and TRBJ1-1; possible D gene TRBD1, 6 bases. This CDR3 is 14 amino acids long. Germline V gene sequence: CDR1 MDHEN, CDR2 SYDVKM. The V end was cut by 7 bases, the J end by 2 bases, with 14 bases between. The CDR3 region is CASTLGGPNTEAFF. The CDR3, as DNA: TGTGCCAGCACCCTGGGGGGCCCAAACACTGAAGCTTTCTTT. Variable domain in full (rest from reference TRBV28 and TRBJ1-1): DVKVTQSSRYLVKRTGEKVFLECVQDMDHENMFWYRQDPGLGLRLIYFSYDVKMKEKGDIPEGYSVSREKKERFSLILESASTNQTSMYLCASTLGGPNTEAFFGQGTRLTVV.

The chain has TRBV4-3 and TRBJ1-3; D not certain. CDR1 is LGHNA and CDR2 is YSLEER in the germline V gene. Trimming stripped 0 bases from V and 5 bases from J, with 8 bases between. CDR3 size: 14 residues. The CDR3 nucleotides read TGCGCCAGCAGCCAAGATGTGTCGAGAAACACCATATATTTT. This codes for CASSQDVSRNTIYF.

This chain uses TRBV27 with TRBJ1-2, with D hard to call. Trimming shortened V by 8 bases and J by 0 bases, and 7 bases separated the two germline ends. Germline V gene data show CDR1 as MNHEY and CDR2 as SMNVEV (reference sequence). There are 12 residues in the CDR3. For the CDR3, the DNA is TGTGCCAGCGGTCGGACTAACTATGGCTACACCTTC. Translating gives CASGRTNYGYTF.

This chain links TRBV6-5 with TRBJ1-1, with 9 bases matching TRBD1. The CDR3 is 14 amino acids. Germline loops: CDR1 MNHEY, CDR2 SVGAGI. Trimming removed 6 bases from V and 5 bases from J; junction bases left unmatched: 7. The CDR3 is CASRRNRGRTEAFF. The CDR3 nucleotides are TGTGCCAGCAGGAGAAACAGGGGGCGGACTGAAGCTTTCTTT.

This clone was recorded only once. CDR3 loop: CASKTQGTANSPLHF. For the CDR3, the DNA is TGTGCCAGCAAAACGCAGGGGACAGCTAATTCACCCCTCCACTTT. The V gene is TRBV2, the J gene TRBJ1-6; TRBD1 matches 7 bases. The trim removed 7 bases at V and 6 bases at J, leaving 9 bases unmatched. The CDR3 is 15 residues long. Germline V gene lookup returns CDR1 SNHLY and CDR2 FYNNEI. Full variable domain (rest looked up from reference TRBV2 and TRBJ1-6): EPEVTQTPSHQVTQMGQEVILRCVPISNHLYFYWYRQILGQKVEFLVSFYNNEISEKSEIFDDQFSVERPDGSNFTLKIRSTKLEDSAMYFCASKTQGTANSPLHFGNGTRLTVT.

The CDR3 loop reads CASSYSTGTGSYEQYF. The CDR3 DNA reads as TGTGCCAGCAGTTACTCGACCGGGACTGGGTCCTACGAGCAGTACTTC. The rearrangement links TRBV6-5 to TRBJ2-7, with D possibly matching TRBD2 (6 bases). This CDR3 has 16 residues. Per germline, CDR1 MNHEY and CDR2 SVGAGI. With 0 bases removed from V and 1 base from J, the gap between germline ends came to 13 bases.

V is TRBV11-2 and J is TRBJ2-3; possible D gene TRBD1, 5 bases. The CDR3 length is 13 residues. The V gene lost 0 bases and the J gene lost 9 bases, with 10 bases spanning the gap. From germline, CDR1 is SGHAT and CDR2 FQNNGV. CDR3 loop: CASSLDLQGTQYF. In DNA, the CDR3 is TGTGCCAGCAGCTTAGATCTCCAGGGAACGCAGTATTTT.

The rearrangement links TRBV6-6 to TRBJ1-1, with TRBD1 as a possible D gene (6 bases). Looked up from germline, CDR1 is MNHNY and CDR2 is SVGAGI (reference sequence). With 5 bases removed from V and 1 base from J, the gap between germline ends came to 14 bases. The CDR3 is made up of 15 amino acids. For the CDR3, the DNA is TGTGCCAGCAGTACCCCCCGGACAGCGAACACTGAAGCTTTCTTT. Protein: CASSTPRTANTEAFF.

V and J are TRBV7-9 and TRBJ2-7; D remains unclear. This CDR3 is 12 amino acids long. CDR1 and CDR2 from the germline V gene are SEHNR and FQNEAQ (reference sequence). Trimming left V 3 bases short and J 1 base short, with 4 bases between. CDR3 sequence (DNA): TGTGCCAGCAGCTTCGCTTCCTACGAGCAGTACTTC. Residues: CASSFASYEQYF.

The rearrangement uses TRBV7-8 and TRBJ1-5; D not certain. Germline V CDR1 and CDR2: SGHVS, FQNEAQ. V gave up 3 bases and J gave up 0 bases, with 15 bases separating them. This CDR3 spans 17 amino acids. The CDR3: CASSLRGFENSNQPQHF. The CDR3 nucleotides read TGTGCCAGCAGCTTGAGAGGGTTTGAGAATAGCAATCAGCCCCAGCATTTT. Looking up the rest from reference TRBV7-8 and TRBJ1-5 gives the full variable domain: GAGVSQSPRYKVAKRGQDVALRCDPISGHVSLFWYQQALGQGPEFLTYFQNEAQLDKSGLPSDRFFAERPEGSVSTLKIQRTQQEDSAVYLCASSLRGFENSNQPQHFGDGTRLSIL.

The chain has TRBV5-8 and TRBJ1-1, with D maybe TRBD1 (6 bases). CDR3 size: 16 residues. Germline V CDR1 and CDR2: SGHTS, YDEGEE. Trimming took off 1 base at V and 0 bases at J, with 13 bases between the two ends. The CDR3 spells CASSLMAGEVNTEAFF. The DNA of the CDR3 is TGTGCCAGCAGCTTGATGGCAGGGGAGGTGAACACTGAAGCTTTCTTT.

V is TRBV6-1 and J is TRBJ2-3, with 9 positions matching TRBD2. CDR1 and CDR2 from the germline V gene are MNHNS and SASEGT. V gave up 4 bases and J gave up 0 bases; unmatched junction bases: 2. This CDR3 has 15 residues. The CDR3 here is CASSATSGSTDTQYF. The DNA of the CDR3 is TGTGCCAGCAGTGCTACTAGCGGGAGCACAGATACGCAGTATTTT.

The V gene is TRBV10-1, the J gene TRBJ2-2; D may be TRBD1 or TRBD2 (5 bases each). The length of the CDR3 is 14 residues. Per germline, CDR1 WNHNN and CDR2 SYGVQD (reference sequence). Trimming pared 4 bases from V and 0 bases from J, leaving 6 bases between. CDR3 nucleotide sequence: TGCGCCAGCAGTGCGGGGCCGAACACCGGGGAGCTGTTTTTT. The encoded protein is CASSAGPNTGELFF.

The rearrangement uses TRBV7-2 and TRBJ2-1; 9 nucleotides agree with TRBD2. V shed 1 base, J shed 7 bases, and the junction held 11 bases outside the gene matches. The CDR3 is 17 amino acids. The V gene's germline CDR1 is SGHTA and CDR2 FQGNSA. In nucleotides, the CDR3 is TGTGCCAGCAGCTTAGGAGATCGGACTAGCGTTCAAAATGAGCAGTTCTTC. Translation: CASSLGDRTSVQNEQFF.

The chain recombines TRBV5-1 with TRBJ2-5; 13 bases align to TRBD2. The CDR3 runs 16 residues. J was trimmed by 5 bases and V by 2 bases; bases with no gene match: 6. Germline V gives CDR1 SGHRS, CDR2 YFSETQ. CDR3 sequence: CASSLRTSGGVETQYF. CDR3 coding DNA: TGCGCCAGCAGCTTACGGACTAGCGGGGGCGTGGAGACCCAGTACTTC.